These T cell receptor beta chains were read from a single sample in a study of shared clonotypes between healthy human individuals. TCRdb's copy holds only in-frame clones and misses some; the assay was immunoSEQ multiplex PCR. The repertoire holds 740,000 or so clones, with 73% as singletons. The sequenced sample consisted of memory CD4+ T cells sorted from blood. These receptor sequences come from a woman in her twenties or thirties in good health. CDR3s include the opening cysteine and the closing phenylalanine or tryptophan. The D gene is left open where the match is weak. Rows give clone size only sometimes, using once, few, many, or a class for an expanded clone.

.	TRBJ2-2	TRBV7-9	TRBD2	CASSRGGTGELFF	TGTGCCAGCAGCCGCGGGGGGACCGGGGAGCTGTTTTTT
.	TRBJ2-2	TRBV18	.	CASSPQGIIGELFF	TGTGCCAGCTCACCACAGGGAATTATCGGGGAGCTGTTTTTT
few	TRBJ2-7	TRBV7-2	TRBD2	CASSPDTLSGINEQYF	TGTGCCAGCAGCCCGGACACCCTTAGCGGGATCAACGAGCAGTACTTC
few	TRBJ2-2	TRBV5-1	.	CASSYGTSTGELFF	TGCGCCAGCAGCTACGGGACAAGCACCGGGGAGCTGTTTTTT
.	TRBJ1-5	TRBV25-1	.	CASSEGTDSNQPQHF	TGTGCCAGCAGTGAGGGTACGGATAGCAATCAGCCCCAGCATTTT
few	TRBJ1-4	TRBV5-8	.	CASRARAASNEKLFF	TGTGCCAGCAGGGCCAGGGCGGCGTCTAATGAAAAACTGTTTTTT
.	TRBJ2-7	TRBV10-2	.	CASSVSQTSYEQYF	TGCGCCAGCAGTGTAAGTCAGACCTCCTACGAGCAGTACTTC
.	TRBJ2-1	TRBV7-6	.	CASSPLSSDNEQFF	TGTGCCAGCAGCCCACTCTCATCCGACAATGAGCAGTTCTTC
once	TRBJ1-6	TRBV21-1	.	CASSPPRTENSPLHF	TGTGCCAGCAGCCCCCCACGGACAGAAAATTCACCCCTCCACTTT
few	TRBJ2-4	TRBV19	TRBD1	CASSIARQGAKNIQYF	TGTGCCAGTAGTATAGCTCGACAGGGGGCCAAAAACATTCAGTACTTC
.	TRBJ2-3	TRBV5-1	.	CASSEDKSTDTQYF	TGCGCCAGCAGTGAGGACAAATCAACAGATACGCAGTATTTT
many	TRBJ1-1	TRBV6-6	.	CASSYSGRLSNTEAFF	TGTGCCAGCAGTTACTCTGGCAGGTTGTCGAACACTGAAGCTTTCTTT
.	TRBJ1-2	TRBV9	.	CASSPEASANYGYTF	TGTGCCAGCAGCCCTGAGGCCAGCGCAAACTATGGCTACACCTTC
.	TRBJ2-4	TRBV28	TRBD2	CASSLGLVENIQYF	TGTGCCAGCAGCTTAGGACTAGTCGAAAACATTCAGTACTTC
.	TRBJ2-3	TRBV4-1	.	CASSQVVDTQYF	TGCGCCAGCAGCCAAGTCGTGGATACGCAGTATTTT
many	TRBJ2-3	TRBV6-6	TRBD2	CATQGLAGGTDTQYF	TGTGCCACTCAGGGGCTAGCGGGCGGCACAGATACGCAGTATTTT
.	TRBJ2-4	TRBV12-2	.	CASPGTGSGDIQYF	TGTGCAAGTCCCGGGACAGGGTCCGGGGACATTCAGTACTTC
.	TRBJ1-3	TRBV6-5	.	CASSYSGSGNTIYF	TGTGCCAGCAGTTACTCGGGGTCTGGAAACACCATATATTTT
.	TRBJ1-5	TRBV27	.	CASSPQGYQPQHF	TGTGCCAGCAGTCCACAGGGTTATCAGCCCCAGCATTTT
.	TRBJ2-7	TRBV12-2	.	CASLKYRRGVGERATQGGLEQYF	TGTGCAAGTCTCAAGTACCGAAGAGGCGTCGGAGAAAGGGCGACACAGGGGGGGCTCGAGCAGTACTTC
.	TRBJ2-2	TRBV5-1	.	CASSEQVNTGELFF	TGCGCCAGCAGCGAACAGGTCAACACCGGGGAGCTGTTTTTT
many	TRBJ2-2	TRBV5-8	.	CASSSDTGELFF	TGTGCCAGCAGCTCCGACACCGGGGAGCTGTTTTTT
.	TRBJ1-2	TRBV19	.	CASSAQGTGYTF	TGTGCCAGTAGCGCTCAGGGTACCGGCTACACCTTC
many	TRBJ2-3	TRBV4-2	.	CASSQIEGVTDTQYF	TGTGCCAGCAGCCAAATTGAGGGCGTCACAGATACGCAGTATTTT
.	TRBJ2-3	TRBV2	.	CASSEALTPDTQYF	TGTGCCAGCAGTGAAGCGCTTACCCCAGATACGCAGTATTTT
.	TRBJ2-5	TRBV5-6	TRBD1	CASSLGRGGETQYF	TGTGCCAGCAGCCTGGGACGAGGGGGCGAGACCCAGTACTTC
.	TRBJ2-3	TRBV19	.	CASRDGTLASTDTQYF	TGTGCCAGTAGGGATGGGACTCTGGCTAGCACAGATACGCAGTATTTT
.	TRBJ1-2	TRBV5-1	TRBD1	CASSLALGTDVYGYTF	TGCGCCAGCAGCTTGGCCCTCGGGACAGATGTTTATGGCTACACCTTC
.	TRBJ2-3	TRBV28	.	CASSGPSVRDTDTQYF	TGTGCCAGCAGTGGGCCCTCGGTGAGGGACACAGATACGCAGTATTTT
.	TRBJ2-3	TRBV28	.	CASRYPPWDTQYF	TGTGCCAGCCGCTACCCACCCTGGGATACGCAGTATTTT
.	TRBJ2-5	TRBV11-2	TRBD2	CASSFQRDVAQYF	TGTGCCAGCAGCTTCCAGCGGGACGTGGCCCAGTACTTC
.	TRBJ2-3	TRBV18	TRBD2	CASSPTLAGTDTQYF	TGTGCCAGCTCACCAACGCTAGCGGGAACAGATACGCAGTATTTT
once	TRBJ1-5	TRBV19	TRBD1	CASSIWDRGVQPQHF	TGTGCCAGTAGTATATGGGACAGGGGGGTTCAGCCCCAGCATTTT
few	TRBJ2-3	TRBV4-2	.	CASSPSIADTQYF	TGTGCCAGCAGCCCCTCTATCGCAGATACGCAGTATTTT
.	TRBJ1-3	TRBV5-1	.	CASSASSGNTIYF	TGCGCCAGCAGCGCCAGCTCTGGAAACACCATATATTTT
few	TRBJ2-7	TRBV27	TRBD1	CASSLDRDRVHEQYF	TGTGCCAGCAGTTTAGACCGGGACAGGGTCCACGAGCAGTACTTC
few	TRBJ2-2	TRBV19	.	CASSIDRLGGVNTGELFF	TGTGCCAGTAGTATAGATCGACTGGGCGGGGTCAACACCGGGGAGCTGTTTTTT
.	TRBJ2-7	TRBV7-8	TRBD2	CASSLATSRGYEQYF	TGTGCCAGCAGCTTAGCGACTAGCAGAGGCTACGAGCAGTACTTC
.	TRBJ1-4	TRBV11-2	.	CASSRDLATNEKLFF	TGTGCCAGCAGCCGGGACCTTGCAACTAATGAAAAACTGTTTTTT
.	TRBJ1-1	TRBV5-1	TRBD1	CASSFGTGGFDIEAFF	TGCGCCAGCAGCTTTGGGACAGGGGGATTCGACATTGAAGCTTTCTTT
few	TRBJ2-1	TRBV19	TRBD1	CASSLGQGTYNEQFF	TGTGCCAGTAGTCTTGGACAGGGGACATACAATGAGCAGTTCTTC
.	TRBJ2-7	TRBV25-1	TRBD2	CASSERQPGLHHYEQYF	TGTGCCAGCAGTGAAAGGCAACCGGGACTACACCATTACGAGCAGTACTTC
few	TRBJ1-2	TRBV11-2	.	CASSLDGRVVGYTF	TGTGCCAGCAGCTTAGATGGGAGGGTAGTGGGCTACACCTTC
.	TRBJ2-3	TRBV18	.	CASSPVVASSTDTQYF	TGTGCCAGCTCACCAGTTGTAGCGTCTAGCACAGATACGCAGTATTTT
.	TRBJ1-5	TRBV10-3	.	CAISESGRGNQPQHF	TGTGCCATCAGTGAGTCTGGCCGGGGCAATCAGCCCCAGCATTTT
.	TRBJ1-1	TRBV6-1	TRBD1	CASMTGEGMNTEAFF	TGTGCCAGCATGACAGGGGAGGGGATGAACACTGAAGCTTTCTTT
once	TRBJ2-7	TRBV5-6	TRBD1	CAISGTVRVEQYF	TGTGCCATCTCCGGGACAGTACGGGTTGAGCAGTACTTC
.	TRBJ2-1	TRBV27	.	CASRGGTPAGEQFF	TGTGCCAGCAGGGGTGGGACCCCCGCCGGGGAGCAGTTCTTC
.	TRBJ2-2	TRBV7-2	.	CASSLAGATGELFF	TGTGCCAGCAGCTTAGCGGGAGCCACCGGGGAGCTGTTTTTT